The 25 T cell receptor beta chains below were found in one sample sequenced in a study of regulatory T cells in long-lasting Graves disease. Combining iRepertoire HTBI primers with Arm-PCR of CDR3 regions, the authors built TCR beta libraries. Via MiXCR, TCRdb re-called the multiplex PCR reads, giving one row per CDR3 protein. This table holds 650,000 to 850,000 distinct CDR3 sequences, 25% to 35% found once. Time point indicated: persistent/refractory GD, antithyroid drugs over 5 years with positive TRAb. Making the TCR library involved RNA that had been extracted from PBMCs. Sequencing used peripheral blood mononuclear cells (PBMCs), obtained when the disease was refractory, from a patient treated with antithyroid drugs. These receptors all come from a female donor with Graves disease.

The chain links TRBV5-1 to TRBJ1-4; no clear D gene. This CDR3 contains 14 residues. The germline V gene has CDR1 SGHRS and CDR2 YFSETQ. With 4 bases removed from V and 2 bases from J, the gap between germline ends came to 9 bases. The CDR3, as DNA: TGCGCCAGCAGCCCAAGGTCTACTAATGAAAAACTGTTTTTT. Residues: CASSPRSTNEKLFF.

The chain uses TRBV7-2 and TRBJ2-7; D possibly corresponds to TRBD2 (5 bases). V lost 0 bases and J 4 bases, leaving 10 bases between the germline ends. CDR1 SGHTA and CDR2 FQGNSA come from the germline V gene. This CDR3 has 14 amino acids. Written as DNA, the CDR3 is TGTGCCAGCAGCTTAGCGAGTGAGGGTTACGAGCAGTACTTC. This codes for CASSLASEGYEQYF.

This clonotype was detected a few times. J is TRBJ1-1 and V is TRBV12-3 or TRBV12-4; the D gene is possibly TRBD1 (5 bases). The CDR3 sequence is 15 residues long. Trimming took 7 bases from V and 0 from J, leaving 15 bases between them. The CDR3 region is CASKERGTMNTEAFF. The CDR3 DNA reads TGTGCCAGCAAGGAAAGGGGAACAATGAACACTGAAGCTTTCTTT.

This clonotype was seen more than once but under ten times. The chain carries TRBV10-3 and TRBJ1-2; perhaps TRBD1 as D (5 bases). Trimming shortened V by 0 bases and J by 7 bases, and 6 bases separated the two germline ends. Per germline, CDR1 ENHRY and CDR2 SYGVKD. CDR3 size: 12 residues. The DNA for the CDR3 is TGTGCCATCAGTGAGTCGACAGCTGGCTACACCTTC. It translates to CAISESTAGYTF.

This clonotype was seen a handful of times. The chain recombines TRBV15 with TRBJ2-4, with TRBD2 matching 7 bases. The junction had 11 bases not matched to a gene; V was cut back by 3 bases and J by 6 bases. Germline V gene sequence: CDR1 LNHNV, CDR2 YYDKDF (reference sequence). The CDR3 consists of 16 residues. CDR3: CATSRGLADWGNIQYF. The CDR3 DNA is TGTGCCACCAGCAGGGGTCTAGCGGATTGGGGAAACATTCAGTACTTC. Complete variable domain (other parts from reference TRBV15 and TRBJ2-4): DAMVIQNPRYQVTQFGKPVTLSCSQTLNHNVMYWYQQKSSQAPKLLFHYYDKDFNNEADTPDNFQSRRPNTSFCFLDIRSPGLGDTAMYLCATSRGLADWGNIQYFGAGTRLSVL.

This clonotype was seen ten or more times. This rearrangement joins TRBV6-1 to TRBJ2-5; D gene unclear. V lost 5 bases and J lost 0, with 16 bases in between. The CDR3 runs 16 residues. Germline V gene sequence: CDR1 MNHNS, CDR2 SASEGT. The CDR3 nucleotides are TGTGCCAGCAGTCCCTACACCAACCCGTACCAAGAGACCCAGTACTTC. Translation gives CASSPYTNPYQETQYF.

In this sample, this clonotype turned up many times. This chain uses TRBV12-3 or TRBV12-4 with TRBJ2-2; no clear D. V lost 8 bases to trimming and J lost 5 bases, with 6 bases between them. The CDR3 spans 11 residues. The DNA for the CDR3 is TGTGCCAGCTCGCGTACCGGGGAGCTGTTTTTT. Protein sequence: CASSRTGELFF.

This clonotype was observed many times. CDR3 DNA sequence: TGTGCCAGCAGCGGGACCGCGAATGAAAAACTGTTTTTT. This codes for CASSGTANEKLFF. This rearrangement joins TRBV28 to TRBJ1-4; D might be TRBD1 (5 bases). Trimming took off 6 bases at V and 5 bases at J, with 10 bases between the two ends. The V gene's germline CDR1 is MDHEN and CDR2 SYDVKM. The CDR3 consists of 13 residues.

Notes on this clonotype: Being one base from a much bigger clone, this may be a read error. The chain carries TRBV19 and TRBJ2-7; TRBD2 matches at 10 bases. Germline assignment: CDR1 LNHDA and CDR2 SQIVND (reference sequence). The CDR3 loop spans 13 amino acids. Trimming took 10 bases from V and 3 from J; bases not matched to a gene: 6. The DNA of the CDR3 is TGTGCCACCAGCTCTAGCGGGAGCTACGAGCAGTACTTC. Translated: CATSSSGSYEQYF.

This chain connects TRBV28 to TRBJ1-2; a possible D gene is TRBD1 (6 bases). This CDR3 region has 13 residues. Germline CDR1 reads MDHEN; CDR2 reads SYDVKM. V was clipped by 2 bases and J by 7 bases, with 11 bases between them. This chain's CDR3 is CASSLLGGPGYTF. For the CDR3, the DNA is TGTGCCAGCAGTTTACTGGGGGGGCCTGGCTACACCTTC.

This CDR3 is CASSPRPGTTNEKLFF. The DNA of the CDR3 is TGTGCCAGTAGTCCCCGACCAGGGACAACTAATGAAAAACTGTTTTTT. This chain links TRBV19 with TRBJ1-4, with TRBD1 as a possible D gene (5 bases). Germline values: CDR1 LNHDA, CDR2 SQIVND (reference sequence). Trimming took off 5 bases at V and 0 bases at J, with 13 bases between the two ends. This CDR3 has 16 residues.

The chain recombines TRBV11-1 with TRBJ2-7; 7 bases line up with TRBD2. The CDR3 runs 14 residues. Losses at the gene ends were 6 bases for V and 0 bases for J; bases not matched to a gene: 5. Per germline, CDR1 SGHAT and CDR2 FQDESV (reference sequence). The CDR3 spells CASSSGTISYEQYF. CDR3 coding DNA: TGTGCCAGCAGTTCCGGGACTATCTCCTACGAGCAGTACTTC.

This chain links TRBV19 with TRBJ1-1, with D hard to call. The length of the CDR3 is 13 residues. CDR1 LNHDA and CDR2 SQIVND come from the germline V gene (reference sequence). The V and J ends lost 2 bases and 1 base respectively, with 5 bases between them. The CDR3 bases are TGTGCCAGTAGTATAACCAAGAACACTGAAGCTTTCTTT. Translating gives CASSITKNTEAFF.

In nucleotides, the CDR3 is TGCGCCAGCAGCCCGGGGACAACTAGCAATCAGCCCCAGCATTTT. It encodes CASSPGTTSNQPQHF. The genes are TRBV5-1 and TRBJ1-5, with D tentatively TRBD1 (6 bases). CDR1 and CDR2 from the germline V gene are SGHRS and YFSETQ. V lost 4 bases and J lost 0, with 11 bases in between. The CDR3 spans 15 residues. The whole variable domain, remainder taken from reference TRBV5-1 and TRBJ1-5, is KAGVTQTPRYLIKTRGQQVTLSCSPISGHRSVSWYQQTPGQGLQFLFEYFSETQRNKGNFPGRFSGRQFSNSRSEMNVSTLELGDSALYLCASSPGTTSNQPQHFGDGTRLSIL.

The V and J genes are TRBV6-9 and TRBJ2-5; 9 bases agree with TRBD1. This CDR3 has 17 residues. CDR1 MNHGY and CDR2 SVAAGI come from the germline V gene. Germline trimming cut 3 bases from V and 4 bases from J; bases unmatched to any gene: 12. DNA of the CDR3: TGTGCCAGCAGTTACCACCCCGGACAGGGGAGCAGAGAGACCCAGTACTTC. This translates into CASSYHPGQGSRETQYF.

Many counts were recorded for this clonotype. The chain carries TRBV28 and TRBJ1-5; possible D gene TRBD1, 6 bases. The germline gives CDR1 MDHEN, CDR2 SYDVKM. Deletions cut 3 bases from V and 5 bases from J, with 11 bases between. This CDR3 contains 14 residues. The CDR3 DNA reads TGTGCCAGCAGTTTCAAGGCAGGGGATCAGCCCCAGCATTTT. Translated: CASSFKAGDQPQHF.

The chain links TRBV7-2 to TRBJ2-5, with 9 bases fitting TRBD2. V gave up 4 bases and J gave up 3 bases; unmatched junction bases: 9. This CDR3 has 16 residues. Germline CDR1 is SGHTA and CDR2 is FQGNSA. DNA of the CDR3: TGTGCCAGCAGCTCGACCCCGACTAGCGGCGAAGAGACCCAGTACTTC. It encodes CASSSTPTSGEETQYF.

This clonotype was observed at least ten times. CDR3 loop: CASSDDRDDLRRAQETQYF. The CDR3 bases are TGTGCCAGCAGTGATGACAGGGACGACCTGCGAAGGGCGCAAGAGACCCAGTACTTC. This chain links TRBV28 with TRBJ2-5; 7 bases fit TRBD1. Germline CDR1 is MDHEN and CDR2 is SYDVKM. After removal of 5 bases from V and 2 bases from J, the junction contained 20 bases not matched to a gene. This CDR3 contains 19 residues.

The chain links TRBV28 to TRBJ1-2; 7 nucleotides line up with TRBD1. Germline lookup yields CDR1 MDHEN and CDR2 SYDVKM. The trim removed 9 bases at V and 1 base at J, leaving 14 bases unmatched. CDR3 length: 16 amino acids. The CDR3 here is CASMLQGQNRNYGYTF. The DNA of the CDR3 is TGTGCCAGTATGCTCCAGGGACAGAACCGTAACTATGGCTACACCTTC.

The CDR3 DNA sequence: TGTGCCAGCAGGAAAACTAGCGGATTGGCAGATACGCAGTATTTT. This gives the protein CASRKTSGLADTQYF. The rearrangement links TRBV2 to TRBJ2-3; 8 bases fit TRBD2. The J segment lost 4 bases and the V segment lost 6 bases, leaving 9 bases of the junction unmatched. The length of the CDR3 is 15 residues. The germline V gene encodes CDR1 SNHLY and CDR2 FYNNEI.

As regards this clonotype: This could be a read error, since a much larger clone is one nucleotide away. The chain recombines TRBV12-3 or TRBV12-4 with TRBJ2-2; D ambiguous. The CDR3 has 18 residues. V lost 1 base to trimming and J lost 4 bases, with 19 bases between them. CDR3 region: CASSLEGVGRRSTGELFF. CDR3 DNA sequence: TGTGCCAGCAGTTTAGAAGGCGTCGGCAGGAGATCCACCGGGGAGCTGTTTTTT.

This clonotype was recorded a few times. DNA for the CDR3: TGTGCCAGCAGTTTCCGGGTTGGCCAGGGAGGGTTCACAGATACGCAGTATTTT. It translates to CASSFRVGQGGFTDTQYF. V is TRBV28 and J is TRBJ2-3, with TRBD2 matching over 7 bases. Germline V lookup: CDR1 MDHEN, CDR2 SYDVKM. With V trimmed by 3 bases and J by 2 bases, 14 bases remained unmatched. The CDR3 length is 18 residues.

V and J are TRBV7-9 and TRBJ1-2, with D possibly being TRBD1 (6 bases). Between the trimmed V and J ends, which lost 6 bases and 8 bases, there was a span of 13 bases. CDR1 is SEHNR and CDR2 is FQNEAQ in the germline V gene (reference sequence). The CDR3 totals 12 residues. DNA of the CDR3: TGTGCCAGCAGTGGGACAAGGAAAGGCTACACCTTC. It specifies CASSGTRKGYTF.

The CDR3 loop is CASGMAGVGYEQYF. CDR3 sequence (DNA): TGTGCCAGCGGCATGGCGGGAGTGGGTTACGAGCAGTACTTC. This rearrangement joins TRBV5-4 to TRBJ2-7, with 7 bases fitting TRBD2. Trimming cost V 7 bases and J 4 bases; bases outside gene matches: 11. Germline loops: CDR1 SGHNT, CDR2 YYREEE (reference sequence). The CDR3 is 14 amino acids.

This clonotype was found a few times. The CDR3 spells CASSLVVVGAEAFF. The CDR3, as DNA: TGTGCCAGCAGCTTAGTCGTGGTTGGTGCTGAAGCTTTCTTT. This chain uses TRBV7-9 with TRBJ1-1, with D hard to call. Germline lookup yields CDR1 SEHNR and CDR2 FQNEAQ (reference sequence). The V end was cut by 1 base, the J end by 6 bases, with 12 bases between. The CDR3 spans 14 residues.